Listed here are 14 T cell receptor beta chains from one sample, sequenced in a study of regulatory T cells in long-lasting Graves disease. With iRepertoire HTBI primers and Arm-PCR of CDR3 regions, TCR beta libraries were built. TCRdb reprocessed the multiplex PCR reads via MiXCR and lists one record per CDR3 protein. The table has 550,000 to 600,000 distinct CDR3 sequences, 16% seen once. Noted time point: newly diagnosed GD, antithyroid drugs for less than 3 months. Making the TCR library involved RNA that had been extracted from PBMCs. These data also formed part of another study, on T cells in Graves' hyperthyroidism and ophthalmopathy.

This sample comprised peripheral blood mononuclear cells (PBMCs), obtained at new diagnosis, from a patient treated with antithyroid drugs. These TCRs come from a man aged 18 to 30 with Graves disease.

This chain joins TRBV19 and TRBJ2-1, with 16 nucleotides matching TRBD2. Germline assignment: CDR1 LNHDA and CDR2 SQIVND (reference sequence). V shed 4 bases and J 14 bases; nucleotides not matched to a gene: 5. CDR3 size: 14 residues. In DNA, the CDR3 is TGTGCCAGTAGTAAGGGACTAGCGGGAGGGCCTAAGTTCTTC. Its protein is CASSKGLAGGPKFF. Together with reference TRBV19 and TRBJ2-1, the CDR3 gives the full variable domain: DGGITQSPKYLFRKEGQNVTLSCEQNLNHDAMYWYRQDPGQGLRLIYYSQIVNDFQKGDIAEGYSVSREKKESFPLTVTSAQKNPTAFYLCASSKGLAGGPKFFGPGTRLTVL.

The chain links TRBV7-9 to TRBJ1-1; D gene uncertain. The V and J ends lost 5 bases and 5 bases respectively, with 12 bases between them. CDR3 length: 13 amino acids. Germline CDR1 reads SEHNR; CDR2 reads FQNEAQ (reference sequence). The CDR3 coding sequence is TGTGCCAGCAGCACCACAATTCGGACTGAAGCTTTCTTT. Encoded protein: CASSTTIRTEAFF.

This clonotype was recorded a few times. This rearrangement joins TRBV5-5 to TRBJ2-7, with D possibly TRBD1 on 6 matching bases. Germline CDR1 SGHKS, CDR2 YYEKEE (reference sequence). Between the trimmed V and J ends, which lost 3 bases and 3 bases, there was a span of 13 bases. The CDR3 totals 14 residues. This CDR3 reads CASSYEGVNYEQYF. DNA for the CDR3: TGTGCCAGCAGCTACGAGGGGGTCAACTACGAGCAGTACTTC.

In its sample, this clonotype was seen a few times. The chain couples TRBV27 to TRBJ1-5; D is perhaps TRBD1 (5 bases). Trimming left V 3 bases short and J 5 bases short, with 11 bases between. Germline V gene lookup returns CDR1 MNHEY and CDR2 SMNVEV (reference sequence). This CDR3 has 14 residues. In nucleotides, the CDR3 is TGTGCCAGCAGTTTGGTCCAGGGCTATCAGCCCCAGCATTTT. Its translation: CASSLVQGYQPQHF.

The rearrangement joins TRBV2 to TRBJ2-1; 11 bases align to TRBD2. Germline CDR1 reads SNHLY; CDR2 reads FYNNEI. Trimming removed 1 base from V and 2 bases from J; junction bases left unmatched: 1. This CDR3 spans 16 amino acids. CDR3 bases: TGTGCCAGCAGTGAAGGACTAGCGGGACCCTACAATGAGCAGTTCTTC. Amino acids: CASSEGLAGPYNEQFF.

This clonotype was counted many times. The chain links TRBV6-1 to TRBJ1-5, with a weak D call TRBD1 (5 bases). Germline CDR1 is MNHNS and CDR2 is SASEGT. This CDR3 is 14 amino acids long. The V gene lost 5 bases and the J gene lost 5 bases, with 13 bases spanning the gap. CDR3 amino acids: CASSRRDGYQPQHF. The CDR3 coding sequence is TGTGCCAGCAGTCGGAGGGACGGGTATCAGCCCCAGCATTTT.

This clonotype was detected only a few times. The chain couples TRBV27 to TRBJ1-3; 8 positions match TRBD1. CDR1 MNHEY and CDR2 SMNVEV come from the germline V gene (reference sequence). This CDR3 has 14 residues. Losses at the gene ends were 5 bases for V and 4 bases for J; bases not matched to a gene: 4. The CDR3 nucleotides are TGTGCCAGCAGTGCAGGGGGCAGCGGAAACACCATATATTTT. It translates to CASSAGGSGNTIYF.

This clonotype was observed at least ten times. J is TRBJ2-1 and V is TRBV12-3 or TRBV12-4; TRBD1 aligns across 7 bases. This CDR3 region has 12 residues. The V segment lost 5 bases and the J segment 10 bases; nucleotides outside the gene matches: 5. As DNA, the CDR3 is TGTGCCAGCAGTCCCACAGGGGACGAGCAGTTCTTC. This translates into CASSPTGDEQFF.

The chain joins TRBV28 to TRBJ2-7, with a weak D call TRBD2 (5 bases). Trimming pared 4 bases from V and 3 bases from J, leaving 13 bases between. The CDR3 has 14 amino acids. Germline V lookup: CDR1 MDHEN, CDR2 SYDVKM. The CDR3 region is CASSSGAVNYEQYF. Here the CDR3 DNA reads TGTGCCAGCAGTTCAGGAGCGGTCAACTACGAGCAGTACTTC.

In its sample, this clonotype was seen many times. The rearrangement uses TRBV12-3 or TRBV12-4 and TRBJ2-7; 8 bases are a match to TRBD2. V gave up 3 bases and J gave up 4 bases; unmatched junction bases: 5. The CDR3 is made up of 14 amino acids. CDR3 DNA: TGTGCCAGCAGTTTTGAAGGGACTAGTTACGAGCAGTACTTC. Its protein is CASSFEGTSYEQYF.

In its sample, this clonotype was seen once. Given a much more abundant clone one base away, this may be a read error. The chain recombines TRBV12-3 or TRBV12-4 with TRBJ1-5; 8 bases are a match to TRBD1. The CDR3 extends over 15 amino acids. CDR3 DNA: TGTGCCAGAAGTTTGAGCCAGGGGGCTCTTCAGCCCCAGCATTTT. Its protein is CARSLSQGALQPQHF.

In regard to this clonotype: It is likely a read error: a sequence one base away is far more abundant. V is TRBV6-9 and J is TRBJ1-2, with TRBD1 matching over 7 bases. After removal of 3 bases from V and 8 bases from J, the junction contained 18 bases not matched to a gene. The CDR3 runs to 17 residues. Germline values: CDR1 MNHGY, CDR2 SVAAGI. The CDR3 reads CASSYSRGGAGLGGYTF. CDR3 nucleotide sequence: TGTGCCAGCAGTTACTCACGAGGGGGCGCAGGCTTGGGAGGCTACACCTTC.

This clonotype was observed many times. This chain connects TRBV5-5 to TRBJ2-7, with D possibly matching TRBD1 (5 bases). The ends were cut back, 4 bases at V and 5 bases at J, with 16 bases in the middle. CDR3 length equals 14 residues. Per the germline V gene, CDR1 is SGHKS and CDR2 is YYEKEE (reference sequence). DNA of the CDR3: TGTGCCAGCAGCGCCCCTCTTCACAGGAACGAGCAGTACTTC. Translated, it gives CASSAPLHRNEQYF. Looking up the rest from reference TRBV5-5 and TRBJ2-7 gives the full variable domain: DAGVTQSPTHLIKTRGQQVTLRCSPISGHKSVSWYQQVLGQGPQFIFQYYEKEERGRGNFPDRFSARQFPNYSSELNVNALLLGDSALYLCASSAPLHRNEQYFGPGTRLTVT.

This clonotype was counted ten times or more. V and J are TRBV6-1 and TRBJ1-1; D uncertain. The V gene's germline CDR1 is MNHNS and CDR2 SASEGT. The CDR3 runs 14 residues. V lost 1 base and J lost 1, with 7 bases in between. Written as DNA, the CDR3 is TGTGCCAGCAGTGAAGGTGGAGGGAACACTGAAGCTTTCTTT. As protein: CASSEGGGNTEAFF.